What follows are 11 T cell receptor beta chains derived from one specimen sequenced in a study of blood T cell repertoires in COVID-19. The assay was immunoSEQ multiplex PCR, and TCRdb's table has in-frame clones only and misses some. The sample lists 95,000 or so clones; approximately 81% were seen once. Sequencing input: peripheral blood. The receptor source for this set is a man aged 80 or over with active or convalescent COVID-19.

The chain uses TRBV5-1 and TRBJ2-7; perhaps TRBD1 as D (5 bases). The germline gives CDR1 SGHRS, CDR2 YFSETQ. V shed 5 bases and J shed 3 bases, with 15 bases lying between them. This CDR3 is built from 14 residues. The CDR3 DNA sequence: TGCGCCAGCAGTCAGACAGTCAGCAGCTACGAGCAGTACTTC. Its translation is CASSQTVSSYEQYF.

The chain employs TRBV4-1 and TRBJ1-2; the D is unclear. V lost 0 bases to trimming and J lost 2 bases, with 16 bases between them. The CDR3 runs to 17 residues. From germline, CDR1 is MGHRA and CDR2 YSYEKL. CDR3 nucleotide sequence: TGCGCCAGCAGCCAAGATTCAAGAGCCCCTCCAAACTATGGCTACACCTTC. It is translated as CASSQDSRAPPNYGYTF.

The genes are TRBV13 and TRBJ2-5; D is possibly TRBD1 (5 bases). Trimming shortened V by 2 bases and J by 0 bases, and 7 bases separated the two germline ends. Looked up from germline, CDR1 is PRHDT and CDR2 is FYEKMQ (reference sequence). The CDR3 is made up of 14 amino acids. The CDR3 spells CASSLKGYQETQYF. DNA for the CDR3: TGTGCCAGCAGCTTAAAGGGGTACCAAGAGACCCAGTACTTC.

This clone has only a few counts. The chain joins TRBV19 to TRBJ2-7; the D is unclear. Germline loops: CDR1 LNHDA, CDR2 SQIVND (reference sequence). The ends were cut back, 3 bases at V and 0 bases at J, with 12 bases in the middle. CDR3 length: 15 residues. The DNA of the CDR3 is TGTGCCAGTAGTATTCAGCCAGGTATCTCCTACGAGCAGTACTTC. Translation gives CASSIQPGISYEQYF.

The gene calls are TRBV5-1 and TRBJ2-3, with 15 bases aligning to TRBD2. After removal of 4 bases from V and 0 bases from J, the junction contained 3 bases not matched to a gene. CDR3 length: 17 residues. Germline CDR1 SGHRS, CDR2 YFSETQ. The CDR3 loop is CASSEGLAGGSTDTQYF. The CDR3 nucleotides read TGCGCCAGCAGCGAGGGACTAGCGGGGGGTAGCACAGATACGCAGTATTTT. Using reference TRBV5-1 and TRBJ2-3 for the parts outside the CDR3, the full variable domain is KAGVTQTPRYLIKTRGQQVTLSCSPISGHRSVSWYQQTPGQGLQFLFEYFSETQRNKGNFPGRFSGRQFSNSRSEMNVSTLELGDSALYLCASSEGLAGGSTDTQYFGPGTRLTVL.

Here the CDR3 DNA reads TGTGCCAGCAGTGAGCTAGCGGGGGGCCGGGAGACCCAGTACTTC. Amino acids: CASSELAGGRETQYF. The chain combines TRBV2 with TRBJ2-5, with 11 positions matching TRBD2. This CDR3 has 15 amino acids. V gave up 3 bases and J gave up 5 bases; unmatched junction bases: 5. Germline CDR1 and CDR2: SNHLY and FYNNEI.

V is TRBV7-2 and J is TRBJ1-2; D is uncertain. Germline CDR1 and CDR2: SGHTA and FQGNSA. Trimming removed 0 bases from V and 6 bases from J, with 11 bases in between. The CDR3 length is 14 residues. The CDR3 DNA reads as TGTGCCAGCAGCTTAGCCGCGGCTTGGGATGGCTACACCTTC. Its translation is CASSLAAAWDGYTF.

This chain connects TRBV5-1 to TRBJ2-1; 9 bases agree with TRBD1. The CDR3 has 18 residues. CDR1 is SGHRS and CDR2 is YFSETQ in the germline V gene. V was clipped by 3 bases and J by 4 bases; unmatched bases: 14. The CDR3 DNA follows: TGCGCCAGCAGCTCGTTGGGGGCGGACAGGGGTACGTACAATGAGCAGTTCTTC. Its translation is CASSSLGADRGTYNEQFF.

The gene calls are TRBV5-8 and TRBJ1-1, with D perhaps matching TRBD1 (5 bases). Germline V lookup: CDR1 SGHTS, CDR2 YDEGEE. The CDR3 sequence is 14 residues long. Between the trimmed V and J ends, which lost 5 bases and 3 bases, there was a span of 14 bases. CDR3 DNA: TGTGCCAGCAGGCCTCGTGGGGGGGACACTGAAGCTTTCTTT. Translated: CASRPRGGDTEAFF.

The J gene is TRBJ2-3, the V gene TRBV5-1; weak D call: TRBD2 (5 bases). CDR3 size: 11 residues. Deletions cut 7 bases from V and 4 bases from J, with 7 bases between. CDR1 and CDR2 from the germline V gene are SGHRS and YFSETQ. CDR3 sequence reads: CASRGPDTQYF. The CDR3 DNA follows: TGCGCCAGCCGGGGTCCAGATACGCAGTATTTT.

This clone occurred once. This chain uses TRBV10-1 with TRBJ1-6; unclear D gene. This CDR3 has 17 amino acids. Trimming shortened V by 10 bases and J by 9 bases, and 28 bases separated the two germline ends. The germline V gene has CDR1 WNHNN and CDR2 SYGVQD (reference sequence). The CDR3 sequence is CATSPGHYRGVGSPLHF. The CDR3 region has the DNA TGCGCCACCTCCCCCGGGCACTACCGGGGTGTGGGTTCACCCCTCCACTTT.